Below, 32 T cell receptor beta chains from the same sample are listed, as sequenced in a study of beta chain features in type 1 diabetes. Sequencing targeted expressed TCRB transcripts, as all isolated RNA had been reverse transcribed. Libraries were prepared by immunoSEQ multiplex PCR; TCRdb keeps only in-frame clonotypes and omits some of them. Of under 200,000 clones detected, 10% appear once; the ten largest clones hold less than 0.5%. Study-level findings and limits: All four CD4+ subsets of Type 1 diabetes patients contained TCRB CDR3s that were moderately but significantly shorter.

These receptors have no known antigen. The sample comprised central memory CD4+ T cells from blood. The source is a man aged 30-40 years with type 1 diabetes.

DNA of the CDR3: TGCGCCAGCAGCTTGGAGGACAGCTCCTACAATGAGCAGTTCTTC. Protein product: CASSLEDSSYNEQFF. The V and J genes are TRBV5-1 and TRBJ2-1, with a weak D call TRBD1 (6 bases). V dropped 0 bases and J dropped 0 bases, with 7 bases sitting between them. The CDR3 has 15 residues. Germline V gives CDR1 SGHRS, CDR2 YFSETQ.

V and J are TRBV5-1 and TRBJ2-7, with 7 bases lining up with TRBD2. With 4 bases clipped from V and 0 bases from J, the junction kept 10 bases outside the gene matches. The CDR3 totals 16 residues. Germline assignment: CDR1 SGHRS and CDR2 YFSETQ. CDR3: CASSRLLALSSYEQYF. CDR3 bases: TGCGCCAGCAGCCGCCTACTAGCGCTCAGCTCCTACGAGCAGTACTTC.

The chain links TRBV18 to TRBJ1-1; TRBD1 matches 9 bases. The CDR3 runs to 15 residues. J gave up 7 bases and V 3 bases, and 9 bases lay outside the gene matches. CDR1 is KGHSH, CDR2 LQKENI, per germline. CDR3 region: CASSPGQGKSGEAFF. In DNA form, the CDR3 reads TGTGCCAGCTCACCTGGACAGGGGAAGTCAGGTGAAGCTTTCTTT.

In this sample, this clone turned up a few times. In DNA form, the CDR3 reads TGTGCCAGCAGCCCAAGCTCGGGACAGGGGACTAACTACGAGCAGTACTTC. As protein: CASSPSSGQGTNYEQYF. This chain uses TRBV28 with TRBJ2-7, with TRBD1 matching 10 bases. V shed 6 bases and J 3 bases; nucleotides not matched to a gene: 14. CDR3 length: 17 residues. The germline gives CDR1 MDHEN, CDR2 SYDVKM.

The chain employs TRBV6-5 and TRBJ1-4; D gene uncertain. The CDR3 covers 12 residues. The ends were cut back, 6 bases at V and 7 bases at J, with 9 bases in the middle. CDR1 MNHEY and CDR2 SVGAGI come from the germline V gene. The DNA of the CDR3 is TGTGCCAGCAGCACCCGAGCTGAAAAACTGTTTTTT. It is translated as CASSTRAEKLFF.

CDR3 sequence (DNA): TGTGCCTGGAAGCTAGCGGGCTCCTACAATGAGCAGTTCTTC. Its translation is CAWKLAGSYNEQFF. This chain uses TRBV30 with TRBJ2-1; TRBD2 agrees at 8 bases. The CDR3 consists of 14 residues. From germline, CDR1 is GTSNPN and CDR2 SVGIG (reference sequence). With 4 bases clipped from V and 0 bases from J, the junction kept 2 bases outside the gene matches.

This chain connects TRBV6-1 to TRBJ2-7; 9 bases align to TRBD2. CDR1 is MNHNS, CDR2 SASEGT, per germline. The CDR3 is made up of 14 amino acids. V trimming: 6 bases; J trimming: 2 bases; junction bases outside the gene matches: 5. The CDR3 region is CASRGLASPYEQYF. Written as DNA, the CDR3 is TGTGCCAGCAGGGGACTAGCCTCTCCCTACGAGCAGTACTTC.

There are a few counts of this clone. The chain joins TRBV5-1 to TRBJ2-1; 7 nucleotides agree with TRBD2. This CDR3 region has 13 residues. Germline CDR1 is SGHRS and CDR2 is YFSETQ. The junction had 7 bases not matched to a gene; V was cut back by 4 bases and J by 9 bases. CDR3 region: CASSPGLTSEQFF. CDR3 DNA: TGCGCCAGCAGCCCGGGACTAACCAGTGAGCAGTTCTTC.

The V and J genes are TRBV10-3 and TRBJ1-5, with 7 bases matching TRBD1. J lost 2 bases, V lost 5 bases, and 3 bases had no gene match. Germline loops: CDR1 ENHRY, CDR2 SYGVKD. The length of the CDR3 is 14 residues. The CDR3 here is CAISNTGGNQPQHF. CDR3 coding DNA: TGTGCCATCAGTAATACAGGGGGCAATCAGCCCCAGCATTTT.

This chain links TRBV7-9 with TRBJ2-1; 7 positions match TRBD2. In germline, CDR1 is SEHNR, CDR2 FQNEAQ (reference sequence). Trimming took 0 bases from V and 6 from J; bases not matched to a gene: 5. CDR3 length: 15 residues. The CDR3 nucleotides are TGTGCCAGCAGCTTAGCCGGAGCGGGACTCAATGAGCAGTTCTTC. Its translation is CASSLAGAGLNEQFF.

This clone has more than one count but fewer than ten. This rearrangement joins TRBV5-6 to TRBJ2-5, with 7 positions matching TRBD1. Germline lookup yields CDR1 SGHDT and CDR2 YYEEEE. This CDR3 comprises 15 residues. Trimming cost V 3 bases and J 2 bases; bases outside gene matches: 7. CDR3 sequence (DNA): TGTGCCAGCAGCTCGTTAACAGGGGATCAAGAGACCCAGTACTTC. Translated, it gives CASSSLTGDQETQYF.

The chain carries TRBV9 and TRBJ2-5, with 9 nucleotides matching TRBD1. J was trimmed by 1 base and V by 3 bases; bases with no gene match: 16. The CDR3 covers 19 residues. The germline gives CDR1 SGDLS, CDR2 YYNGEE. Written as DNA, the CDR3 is TGTGCCAGCAGCGCCTCCGGGACAGGGCAGGGAGGGGGCCAAGAGACCCAGTACTTC. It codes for CASSASGTGQGGGQETQYF.

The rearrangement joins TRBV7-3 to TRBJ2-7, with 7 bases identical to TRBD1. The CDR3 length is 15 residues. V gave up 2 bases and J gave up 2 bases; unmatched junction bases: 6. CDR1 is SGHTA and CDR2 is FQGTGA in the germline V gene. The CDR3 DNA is TGTGCCAGCAGCTTATCTACAGGGGTCACCTACGAGCAGTACTTC. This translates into CASSLSTGVTYEQYF.

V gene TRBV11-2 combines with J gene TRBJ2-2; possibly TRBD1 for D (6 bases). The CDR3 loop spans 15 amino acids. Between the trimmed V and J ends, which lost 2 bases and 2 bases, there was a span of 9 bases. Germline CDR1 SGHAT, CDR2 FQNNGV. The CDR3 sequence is CASSLRGFNTGELFF. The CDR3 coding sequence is TGTGCCAGCAGCTTAAGGGGGTTCAACACCGGGGAGCTGTTTTTT.

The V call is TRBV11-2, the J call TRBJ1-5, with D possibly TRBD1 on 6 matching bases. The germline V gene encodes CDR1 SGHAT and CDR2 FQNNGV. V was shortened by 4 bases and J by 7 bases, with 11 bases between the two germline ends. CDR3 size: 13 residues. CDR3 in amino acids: CASSSQGQQPQHF. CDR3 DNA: TGTGCCAGCAGCTCACAGGGTCAACAGCCCCAGCATTTT.

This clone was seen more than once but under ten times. CDR3 bases: TGCGCCACATCAGCCGGGCGGGAGGATACCTACGAGCAGTACTTC. Translation gives CATSAGREDTYEQYF. The rearrangement uses TRBV5-1 and TRBJ2-5, with TRBD2 identical over 8 bases. TRBJ2-7 explains the end of the DNA better; the J call may be wrong. CDR1 and CDR2 from the germline V gene are SGHRS and YFSETQ. CDR3 size: 15 residues.

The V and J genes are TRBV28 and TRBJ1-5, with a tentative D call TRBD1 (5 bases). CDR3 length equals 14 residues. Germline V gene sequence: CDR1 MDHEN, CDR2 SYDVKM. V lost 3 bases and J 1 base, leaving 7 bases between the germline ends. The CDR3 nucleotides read TGTGCCAGCAGTTTCGGGGGGAGCAATCAGCCCCAGCATTTT. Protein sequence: CASSFGGSNQPQHF.

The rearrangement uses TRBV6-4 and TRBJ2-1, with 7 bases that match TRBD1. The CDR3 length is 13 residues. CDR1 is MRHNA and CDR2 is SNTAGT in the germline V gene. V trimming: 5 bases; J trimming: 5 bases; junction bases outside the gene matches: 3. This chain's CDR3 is CASSYGQDNEQFF. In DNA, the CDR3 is TGTGCCAGCAGTTACGGACAGGACAATGAGCAGTTCTTC.

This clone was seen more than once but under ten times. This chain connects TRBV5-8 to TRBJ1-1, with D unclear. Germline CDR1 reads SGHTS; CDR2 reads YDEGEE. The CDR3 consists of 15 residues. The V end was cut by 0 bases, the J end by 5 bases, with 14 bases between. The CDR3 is CASSLAYGPGTEAFF. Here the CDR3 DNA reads TGTGCCAGCAGCTTGGCCTATGGGCCGGGGACTGAAGCTTTCTTT.

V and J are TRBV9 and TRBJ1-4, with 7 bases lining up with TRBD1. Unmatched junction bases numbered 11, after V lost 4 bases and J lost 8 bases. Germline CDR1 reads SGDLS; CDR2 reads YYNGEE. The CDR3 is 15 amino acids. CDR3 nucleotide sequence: TGTGCCAGCAGCACCCAGACAGGGTTATTCGAAAAACTGTTTTTT. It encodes CASSTQTGLFEKLFF.

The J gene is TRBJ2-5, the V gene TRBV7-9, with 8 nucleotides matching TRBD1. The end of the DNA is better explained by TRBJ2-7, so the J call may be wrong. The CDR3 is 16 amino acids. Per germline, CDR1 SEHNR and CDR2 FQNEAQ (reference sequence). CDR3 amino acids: CASSRDQGAYSYEQYF. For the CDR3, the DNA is TGTGCCAGCAGCAGAGACCAGGGGGCCTACTCCTACGAGCAGTACTTC.

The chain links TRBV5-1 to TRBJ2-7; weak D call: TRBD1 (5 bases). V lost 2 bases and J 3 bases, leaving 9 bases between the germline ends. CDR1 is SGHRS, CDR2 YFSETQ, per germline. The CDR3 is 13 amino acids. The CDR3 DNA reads TGCGCCAGCAGCTTTTCAGGGATCTACGAGCAGTACTTC. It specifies CASSFSGIYEQYF.

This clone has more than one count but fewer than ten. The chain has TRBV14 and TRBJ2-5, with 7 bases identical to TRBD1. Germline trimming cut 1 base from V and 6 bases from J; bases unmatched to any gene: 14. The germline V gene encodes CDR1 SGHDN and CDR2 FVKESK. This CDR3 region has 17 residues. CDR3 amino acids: CASSQAFGYRGEKTQYF. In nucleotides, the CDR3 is TGTGCCAGCAGCCAAGCTTTCGGTTACAGGGGAGAGAAGACCCAGTACTTC.

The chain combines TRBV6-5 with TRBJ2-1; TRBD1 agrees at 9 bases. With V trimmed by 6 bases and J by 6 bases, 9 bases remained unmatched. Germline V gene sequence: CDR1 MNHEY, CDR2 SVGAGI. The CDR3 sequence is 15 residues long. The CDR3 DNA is TGTGCCAGCAGGGAGGGGACAGGGAGGGTCAATGAGCAGTTCTTC. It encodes CASREGTGRVNEQFF.

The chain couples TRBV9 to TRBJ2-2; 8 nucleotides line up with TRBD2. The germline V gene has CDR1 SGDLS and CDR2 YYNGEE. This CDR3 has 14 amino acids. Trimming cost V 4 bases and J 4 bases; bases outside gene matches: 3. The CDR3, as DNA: TGTGCCAGCAGCCGCCGGGAGGGCACCGGGGAGCTGTTTTTT. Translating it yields CASSRREGTGELFF.

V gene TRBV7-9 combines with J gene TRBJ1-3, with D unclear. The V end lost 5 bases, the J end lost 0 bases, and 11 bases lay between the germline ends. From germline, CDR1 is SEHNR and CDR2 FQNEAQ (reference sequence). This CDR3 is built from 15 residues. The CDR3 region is CASSQIGFSGNTIYF. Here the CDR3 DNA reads TGTGCCAGCAGCCAGATCGGGTTCTCTGGAAACACCATATATTTT. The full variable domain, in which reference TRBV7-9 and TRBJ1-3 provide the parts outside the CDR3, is DTGVSQNPRHKITKRGQNVTFRCDPISEHNRLYWYRQTLGQGPEFLTYFQNEAQLEKSRLLSDRFSAERPKGSFSTLEIQRTEQGDSAMYLCASSQIGFSGNTIYFGEGSWLTVV.

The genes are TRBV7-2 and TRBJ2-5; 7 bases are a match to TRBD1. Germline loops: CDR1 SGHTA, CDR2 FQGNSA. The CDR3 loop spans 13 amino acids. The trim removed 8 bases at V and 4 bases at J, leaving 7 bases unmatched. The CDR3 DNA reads TGTGCCAGCTCCACAGGGGTGGGAGAGACCCAGTACTTC. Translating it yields CASSTGVGETQYF.

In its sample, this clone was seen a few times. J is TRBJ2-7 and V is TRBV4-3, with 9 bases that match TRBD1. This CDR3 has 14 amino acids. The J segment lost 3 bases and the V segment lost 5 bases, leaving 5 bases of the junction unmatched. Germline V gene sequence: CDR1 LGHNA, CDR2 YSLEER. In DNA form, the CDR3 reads TGCGCCAGCAGCACCGGGACAGGGATCTACGAGCAGTACTTC. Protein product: CASSTGTGIYEQYF.

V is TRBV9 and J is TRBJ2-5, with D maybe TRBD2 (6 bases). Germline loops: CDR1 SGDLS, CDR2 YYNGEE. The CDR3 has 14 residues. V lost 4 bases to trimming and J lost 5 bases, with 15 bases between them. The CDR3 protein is CASSLARAGETQYF. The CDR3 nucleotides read TGTGCCAGCAGCCTAGCTCGTGCGGGGGAGACCCAGTACTTC.

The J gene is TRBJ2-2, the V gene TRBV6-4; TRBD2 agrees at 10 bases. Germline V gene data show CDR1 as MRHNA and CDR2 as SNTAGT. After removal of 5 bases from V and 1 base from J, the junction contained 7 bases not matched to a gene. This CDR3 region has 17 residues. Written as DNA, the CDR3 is TGTGCCAGCAGTTCTACAGCGGGAGGGAAGAACACCGGGGAGCTGTTTTTT. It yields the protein CASSSTAGGKNTGELFF.

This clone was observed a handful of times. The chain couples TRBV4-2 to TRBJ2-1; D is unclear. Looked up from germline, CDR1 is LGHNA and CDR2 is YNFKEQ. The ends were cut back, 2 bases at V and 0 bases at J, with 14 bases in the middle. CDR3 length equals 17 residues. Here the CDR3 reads CASSQPAASFSYNEQFF. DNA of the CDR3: TGTGCCAGCAGCCAACCCGCGGCTAGTTTCTCCTACAATGAGCAGTTCTTC.

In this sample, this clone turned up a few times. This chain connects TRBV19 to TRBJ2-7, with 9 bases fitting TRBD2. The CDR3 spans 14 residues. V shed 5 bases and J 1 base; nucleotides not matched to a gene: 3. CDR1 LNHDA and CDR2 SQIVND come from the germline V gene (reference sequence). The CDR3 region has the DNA TGTGCCAGTAGTGAAAGCGGGAGGTCCTACGAGCAGTACTTC. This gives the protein CASSESGRSYEQYF.